The clone carrying this T cell receptor (beta chain) was counted ten times or more. What it binds is not known. The study amplified TCR beta CDR3 regions using RNA transcripts. The first round was an RT-PCR with HTBI primers, and the second round was a multiplex PCR. TCRdb re-analysed the multiplex PCR reads in MiXCR, keeping a single row per CDR3 protein. The sample has over a million distinct CDR3 sequences, about two fifths seen once. The record originates from a study of Graves' ophthalmopathy and Graves' hyperthyroidism. Study results and caveats: The blood repertoire also included most expanded thyroid clonotypes above 0.001 frequency.

Germline V gives CDR1 ENHRY, CDR2 SYGVKD. The germline V and J ends were trimmed by 4 bases and 4 bases, with 8 bases remaining between them. The CDR3 consists of 13 residues. The chain is built from TRBV10-3 and TRBJ1-3, with unresolved D. This TCR was sampled from an adult man with Graves' hyperthyroidism. Sequenced sample: peripheral blood or thyroid tissue (not recorded which). The CDR3 DNA reads TGTGCCATCAGTGGGCCCGGGGGAAACACCATATATTTT. It translates to CAISGPGGNTIYF.